The clone carrying this TCR beta chain has a handful of counts. Antigen: not known. This CDR3 has 15 amino acids. Trimming cost V 3 bases and J 0 bases; bases outside gene matches: 1. Germline CDR1 LGHDT, CDR2 YNNKEL (reference sequence). The data were taken from a study of CD8 T cells in ankylosing spondylitis. Study observations and caveats: The study identified a TCR beta motif of roughly eight highly homologous variants that appeared characteristic of ankylosing spondylitis blood.

Making the TCR beta libraries involved quantitative 5'-RACE with molecular barcodes. TCRdb called the 5' RACE reads again in MiXCR, with one record for every CDR3 protein. The sample holds a few hundred thousand distinct CDR3 sequences, approximately 17% seen once. This chain joins TRBV3-1 and TRBJ2-5; 10 bases are shared with TRBD2. The source material was blood, either unsorted or a sorted T cell fraction (not recorded which). The clonotype comes from a male donor with ankylosing spondylitis. The CDR3 coding sequence is TGTGCCAGCAGCCACGGGACTAGCGACCAAGAGACCCAGTACTTC. Translation gives CASSHGTSDQETQYF.